This section outlines one T cell receptor beta chain sequence together with its context. The antigen is unknown. V was trimmed by 7 bases and J by 0 bases, leaving 9 bases between them. In germline, CDR1 is MDHEN, CDR2 SYDVKM. This CDR3 is built from 13 residues. Use of 60 Vbeta and 13 Jbeta primers characterized the PCR. Method: immunoSEQ multiplex PCR; TCRdb's copy keeps in-frame clones and lacks some. The sample carries a few hundred thousand clones, roughly 83% recorded once. The sample originates from a study of cytomegalovirus exposure and HLA in healthy donors. Whole-study findings and limits: In a later analysis, productive TCRs from donors in an Asian-associated ancestry cluster reportedly carried fewer N-insertions than the cohort mean. Among CMV-associated TCR beta chains, most appeared HLA-restricted in a later analysis.

The J gene is TRBJ1-1, the V gene TRBV28, with a weak D call TRBD1 (5 bases). The TCR sequence derives from a girl aged 5-17 years in good health and CMV-seronegative. Material: PBMCs. In nucleotides, the CDR3 is TGTGCCAGCACCCCGACAGTGAACACTGAAGCTTTCTTT. This codes for CASTPTVNTEAFF.